The entry below describes one T cell receptor (beta chain). Which antigen it targets is not known. The input lacks base qualities; no much larger clone sits a single base away. Instrument on record: Illumina NovaSeq 6000. cDNA libraries for TCRalpha and TCRbeta were prepared by 5'RACE using constant-segment primers, with sample barcodes and unique molecular identifiers added. Trizol reagent was used to extract RNA from every sample. Library amplification was performed in two PCR steps, and a second sample barcode and Illumina TruSeq adapters were introduced in the second step. Sequencing of the libraries was done on an Illumina NovaSeq, producing 2 x 150 bp paired-end reads. Turning to the authors' computational methods: Reads were demultiplexed and collapsed into UMI-guided consensus sequences with migec v1.2.7. Using mixcr v2.1.11, UMI consensuses were aligned to TRA and TRB V and J templates and then assembled into clonotypes. A clonotype was counted as expanded or contracted only if both edgeR and NoisET called the change significant, with noise models trained on biological replicates. edgeR calls used a false discovery rate-adjusted p below 0.01 and a log2 fold-change threshold of 1. As an exploratory analysis of dynamics, PCA with hierarchical clustering was applied to max-normalized trajectories of the 1000 most abundant clonotypes. Each responding clone was given a CD4 or CD8 phenotype based on the CD4+ and CD8+ repertoires, which had been sequenced separately. In TCRdb, the public reads were trimmed at Q25 with fastp and aligned with MiXCR, with productive beta chains retained. Each entry is one CDR3 protein sequence, shown with its most common DNA and genes. The V and J calls shown here were made by TCRdb, not taken from the authors' results. The sample table holds hundreds of thousands of distinct CDR3 sequences, of which roughly 22% were seen once. Of the sample, approximately 8.4% falls within the top ten clones.

Between the V and J ends, shortened by 2 bases and 7 bases respectively, the junction contains 17 bases. Sequences MNHEY (CDR1) and SVGAGI (CDR2) are obtained from the germline V gene. The CDR3 holds 16 amino acids from the cysteine to the phenylalanine. The entry retains the CDR3 DNA only, 48 bases that are in frame from base 1. These data come from a study of T-cell memory formation after mild COVID-19 (dated by TCRdb to about 2021). For the study in its entirety: TCR sequence clusters from the two donors were found to be largely donor specific. In two donors, T-cell clones that expanded and contracted after mild COVID-19 were tracked by sequencing TCRalpha and TCRbeta repertoires over time. The cohort was made up of two young adult volunteers, one female and one male, who were previously healthy.

Ficoll-Paque density gradient centrifugation was the method used to isolate PBMCs. What the work shows at the level of the full study, not this receptor alone: The detection of some responding clones in pre-infection memory suggests that pre-existing cross-reactive memory T cells joined the SARS-CoV-2 response. The second-wave clones that peaked on day 37 were not confirmed to be SARS-CoV-2 specific. Only a couple of mild cases were covered in the study, and larger cohorts including severe cases with pre-infection samples were considered necessary. Clones that contracted from day 15 to 85 showed balanced CD4/CD8 phenotypes, whereas a second wave of clones that expanded from day 15 to 37 leaned towards CD4+. Contracting CD4+ clones appeared mostly in the CM and EM memory subsets, whereas CD8+ clones were enriched in EMRA.

The sequenced sample consisted of PBMCs or a T cell subset sorted from them (not recorded which). The sequence links TRBV6-5 to TRBJ2-2, with a weak D call of TRBD2 (7 bases match). The clonotype comes from an adult woman who had mild COVID-19 (a few samples of this study predate the infection). The sample titles of this study are shuffled in the database, so cell type and time point are left out; the donor was told from shared clones. The CDR3 region reads CASSYRPGGSGGELFF. At the DNA level, the sequence is TGTGCCAGCAGTTACCGGCCGGGGGGCTCGGGCGGGGAGCTGTTTTTT.